This TCR beta chain comes out of a study of long-term antiretroviral therapy in people with HIV. The wider study: Samples collected earliest predate the 2015 immediate-ART recommendation by about a decade. Whole-study findings and limits: Patients on ART gained diversity, which nonetheless stayed below transplant donor controls. The range of CDR3 lengths in HIV repertoires proved narrower than that found in controls.

The authors ran the immunoSEQ assay, v3.0, at survey level. Sequencing of each sample targeted roughly 40,000-50,000 T-cell genomes. The protocol was immunoSEQ multiplex PCR, while the TCRdb copy is restricted to in-frame clones and leaves out a portion. The data contain fewer than 30,000 clones, roughly 86% of them singletons. On this clone itself: The target antigen is unknown.

Germline V CDR1 and CDR2: ENHRY, SYGVKD. The CDR3 covers 15 residues. V lost 8 bases to trimming and J lost 2 bases; unmatched junction nucleotides: 9. The receptor's source is a woman aged 25-40 years with HIV. The sample was unsorted PBMCs, taken 0.8 years after starting antiretroviral therapy. J is TRBJ1-2 and V is TRBV10-3; 9 nucleotides align to TRBD1. DNA for the CDR3: TGTGCCATCGGGGACCCGGGACAGGGAAACTATGGCTACACCTTC. This gives the protein CAIGDPGQGNYGYTF.